This passage covers 29 T cell receptor beta chains from one sample sequenced in a study of cytomegalovirus exposure and HLA in healthy donors. 60 Vbeta and 13 Jbeta primers were used in PCR. The method was immunoSEQ multiplex PCR; TCRdb's version includes in-frame clones alone and lacks a portion of them. The sample consists of about 120,000 clones, around 82% of them appearing once. The material sequenced was PBMCs. The source is a man younger than 45 in good health and CMV-seropositive.

V gene TRBV7-6 combines with J gene TRBJ2-3; weak D call: TRBD1 (5 bases). CDR1 SGHVS and CDR2 FNYEAQ come from the germline V gene. V lost 3 bases, J lost 2 bases, and 9 bases lay in between. The CDR3 loop spans 14 amino acids. CDR3 in DNA: TGTGCCAGCAGCTTGGGGCCGATCACAGATACGCAGTATTTT. Translation: CASSLGPITDTQYF.

The rearrangement joins TRBV27 to TRBJ1-4, with 9 bases that match TRBD1. Germline V gene sequence: CDR1 MNHEY, CDR2 SMNVEV (reference sequence). V was clipped by 2 bases and J by 8 bases; unmatched bases: 9. There are 16 residues in the CDR3. The CDR3 bases are TGTGCCAGCAGTTTAAGTGCGGGGACAGGGTGGGAAAAACTGTTTTTT. Translating gives CASSLSAGTGWEKLFF.

The V gene is TRBV30, the J gene TRBJ2-2; TRBD1 is a possible D gene (5 bases). Trimming took off 4 bases at V and 3 bases at J, with 12 bases between the two ends. CDR1 is GTSNPN and CDR2 is SVGIG in the germline V gene (reference sequence). This CDR3 is 14 amino acids long. The CDR3 is CAWMGRSDTGELFF. The CDR3 region has the DNA TGTGCCTGGATGGGGCGGTCGGACACCGGGGAGCTGTTTTTT.

CDR3 coding DNA: TGTGCCAGCAGTGAATCGGGGGAGAGTGCGGCCCAGTACTTC. Its protein product is CASSESGESAAQYF. The chain combines TRBV2 with TRBJ2-5; D is perhaps TRBD2 (6 bases). Trimming took off 2 bases at V and 9 bases at J, with 16 bases between the two ends. Germline V lookup: CDR1 SNHLY, CDR2 FYNNEI. This CDR3 is built from 14 residues.

The chain combines TRBV27 with TRBJ1-1; D perhaps matches TRBD1 (6 bases). V shed 5 bases and J shed 6 bases, with 16 bases lying between them. This CDR3 contains 14 residues. The germline V gene has CDR1 MNHEY and CDR2 SMNVEV (reference sequence). The CDR3 sequence: CASSRGQGRAEAFF. The CDR3 region has the DNA TGTGCCAGCAGTCGGGGGCAGGGGAGGGCTGAAGCTTTCTTT.

Only a few counts were recorded for this clone. The gene calls are TRBV7-9 and TRBJ1-4; 9 bases are a match to TRBD1. Germline values: CDR1 SEHNR, CDR2 FQNEAQ (reference sequence). The CDR3 loop spans 16 amino acids. The V gene end was trimmed by 5 bases and the J gene end by 7 bases; junction bases not matched to a gene: 11. CDR3 coding DNA: TGTGCCAGCAGCCCACGACGGACAGGGGCAGGTGAAAAACTGTTTTTT. It yields the protein CASSPRRTGAGEKLFF.

The V gene is TRBV7-2, the J gene TRBJ1-5; maybe TRBD1 (6 bases). Per germline, CDR1 SGHTA and CDR2 FQGNSA. V lost 0 bases, J lost 7 bases, and 13 bases lay in between. The CDR3 has 15 amino acids. CDR3 in amino acids: CASSLATGFEQPQHF. The CDR3 region has the DNA TGTGCCAGCAGCTTAGCGACAGGTTTTGAACAGCCCCAGCATTTT. Supplemented by reference TRBV7-2 and TRBJ1-5, the full variable domain reads GAGVSQSPSNKVTEKGKDVELRCDPISGHTALYWYRQSLGQGLEFLIYFQGNSAPDKSGLPSDRFSAERTGGSVSTLTIQRTQQEDSAVYLCASSLATGFEQPQHFGDGTRLSIL.

The chain has TRBV11-2 and TRBJ2-2, with D unresolved. V was pared by 3 bases and J by 0 bases, with 11 bases between. The V gene's germline CDR1 is SGHAT and CDR2 FQNNGV. The CDR3 runs to 16 residues. CDR3 bases: TGTGCCAGCAGCTTGAGCTTAAGCGCGAACACCGGGGAGCTGTTTTTT. Translated: CASSLSLSANTGELFF. The full variable domain, rest sourced from reference TRBV11-2 and TRBJ2-2, is EAGVAQSPRYKIIEKRQSVAFWCNPISGHATLYWYQQILGQGPKLLIQFQNNGVVDDSQLPKDRFSAERLKGVDSTLKIQPAKLEDSAVYLCASSLSLSANTGELFFGEGSRLTVL.

This chain connects TRBV6-6 to TRBJ1-2; 7 positions match TRBD1. V lost 6 bases and J lost 2; bases outside the gene matches: 9. Germline V lookup: CDR1 MNHNY, CDR2 SVGAGI (reference sequence). The CDR3 is 15 amino acids. CDR3 in amino acids: CASRPRGLLNYGYTF. In DNA, the CDR3 is TGTGCCAGCAGGCCAAGGGGGCTCTTGAACTATGGCTACACCTTC.

This clone has more than one count but fewer than ten. The V and J genes are TRBV28 and TRBJ1-5; 9 bases match TRBD1. Germline CDR1 is MDHEN and CDR2 is SYDVKM. The trim removed 5 bases at V and 1 base at J, leaving 0 bases unmatched. This CDR3 is built from 14 residues. The CDR3 protein is CASSTGGSNQPQHF. CDR3 in DNA: TGTGCCAGCAGTACAGGGGGCAGCAATCAGCCCCAGCATTTT. Using reference TRBV28 and TRBJ1-5 for the parts outside the CDR3, the full variable domain is DVKVTQSSRYLVKRTGEKVFLECVQDMDHENMFWYRQDPGLGLRLIYFSYDVKMKEKGDIPEGYSVSREKKERFSLILESASTNQTSMYLCASSTGGSNQPQHFGDGTRLSIL.

J is TRBJ2-7 and V is TRBV9, with 7 positions matching TRBD2. Germline V lookup: CDR1 SGDLS, CDR2 YYNGEE. The V gene end was trimmed by 2 bases and the J gene end by 5 bases; junction bases not matched to a gene: 7. The CDR3 has 14 amino acids. CDR3 DNA: TGTGCCAGCAGCGTCGGGAGGTCCCAAAACGAGCAGTACTTC. Encoded protein: CASSVGRSQNEQYF.

The V call is TRBV28, the J call TRBJ2-1; the match to TRBD2 covers 12 bases. The germline CDR1 and CDR2 sequences are MDHEN and SYDVKM. This CDR3 is 15 amino acids long. The junction had 9 bases not matched to a gene; V was cut back by 9 bases and J by 6 bases. The CDR3 spells CAREEGLAGCNEQFF. In DNA form, the CDR3 reads TGTGCCAGGGAAGAGGGACTAGCGGGCTGCAATGAGCAGTTCTTC.

J is TRBJ2-2 and V is TRBV21-1; TRBD1 was called by the table and not checked on the DNA. TRBV21-1 is an annotated pseudogene. This CDR3 contains 19 residues. The CDR3 region is CASSLGQGTIITNTGELFF. CDR3 DNA sequence: TGTGCCAGCAGTTTGGGGCAGGGAACCATCATTACGAACACCGGGGAGCTGTTTTTT.

In this sample, this clone turned up a few times. The genes are TRBV6-1 and TRBJ2-7; perhaps TRBD2 as D (7 bases). There are 16 residues in the CDR3. Between the trimmed V and J ends, which lost 1 base and 3 bases, there was a span of 16 bases. Germline V gene sequence: CDR1 MNHNS, CDR2 SASEGT. The CDR3: CASSEGTGRAYYEQYF. The CDR3 DNA reads TGTGCCAGCAGTGAAGGTACAGGGAGGGCTTACTACGAGCAGTACTTC.

The V and J genes are TRBV18 and TRBJ2-7, with 10 bases that match TRBD1. J gave up 6 bases and V 5 bases, and 7 bases lay outside the gene matches. The CDR3 spans 14 residues. Germline V CDR1 and CDR2: KGHSH, LQKENI. The CDR3 nucleotides are TGTGCCAGCTCAGTGGGACAGGGGCACGGCGAGCAGTACTTC. Translation: CASSVGQGHGEQYF.

The chain combines TRBV2 with TRBJ2-7; D perhaps matches TRBD2 (5 bases). CDR3 length equals 15 residues. The germline CDR1 and CDR2 sequences are SNHLY and FYNNEI. V was shortened by 6 bases and J by 2 bases, with 17 bases between the two germline ends. As DNA, the CDR3 is TGTGCCAGCAGCCCCGAGGGATTTGCGACCTACGAGCAGTACTTC. Protein: CASSPEGFATYEQYF.

This clone has only a few counts. One end of the junction is discordant with germline, which a read error may explain. The chain joins TRBV7-7 to TRBJ2-5; TRBD2 might be the D (7 bases). The CDR3 consists of 15 residues. The germline gives CDR1 SSHAT, CDR2 FNYEAQ (reference sequence). CDR3 in DNA: TGTGCTAGCAGCTGGGGGGGCCAACTCCAAGAGACCCAGTACTTC. Its translation is CASSWGGQLQETQYF.

This rearrangement joins TRBV5-5 to TRBJ2-7; 10 bases fit TRBD1. Germline V lookup: CDR1 SGHKS, CDR2 YYEKEE (reference sequence). This CDR3 has 16 residues. The J segment lost 7 bases and the V segment lost 4 bases, leaving 14 bases of the junction unmatched. The CDR3 DNA follows: TGTGCCAGCAGCCAATGGAGGGGACAGGGGCCGTGGGAGCAGTACTTC. Its translation is CASSQWRGQGPWEQYF.

V gene TRBV9 combines with J gene TRBJ2-6, with D perhaps matching TRBD1 (6 bases). Per germline, CDR1 SGDLS and CDR2 YYNGEE. CDR3 size: 15 residues. Deletions cut 5 bases from V and 1 base from J, with 10 bases between. Written as DNA, the CDR3 is TGTGCCAGCAGGTCACAGGGTTCTGGGGCCAACGTCCTGACTTTC. This encodes CASRSQGSGANVLTF.

This clone came up a few times. This CDR3 is CASSVAGLTPYGYTF. CDR3 DNA: TGTGCCAGCAGCGTAGCGGGTCTGACGCCCTATGGCTACACCTTC. The rearrangement joins TRBV9 to TRBJ1-2; unclear D gene. The CDR3 is made up of 15 amino acids. Per the germline V gene, CDR1 is SGDLS and CDR2 is YYNGEE. Trimming shortened V by 0 bases and J by 4 bases, and 13 bases separated the two germline ends.

This clone has just a few counts. The chain recombines TRBV28 with TRBJ2-7, with 8 nucleotides matching TRBD2. The CDR3 consists of 17 residues. Trimming cost V 2 bases and J 4 bases; bases outside gene matches: 13. The germline V gene encodes CDR1 MDHEN and CDR2 SYDVKM. The CDR3 bases are TGTGCCAGCAGTTTAGAGGGATTGGCGGGAGGTAGATACGAGCAGTACTTC. Amino acids: CASSLEGLAGGRYEQYF. The whole variable domain, filled in from reference TRBV28 and TRBJ2-7, reads DVKVTQSSRYLVKRTGEKVFLECVQDMDHENMFWYRQDPGLGLRLIYFSYDVKMKEKGDIPEGYSVSREKKERFSLILESASTNQTSMYLCASSLEGLAGGRYEQYFGPGTRLTVT.

The chain joins TRBV10-3 to TRBJ2-7; D is perhaps TRBD1 (6 bases). Germline lookup yields CDR1 ENHRY and CDR2 SYGVKD. V shed 5 bases and J shed 0 bases, with 14 bases lying between them. The CDR3 runs 15 residues. The CDR3 is CAISKTGRSSYEQYF. DNA of the CDR3: TGTGCCATCAGTAAGACAGGCCGTAGCTCCTACGAGCAGTACTTC.

The rearrangement uses TRBV19 and TRBJ1-1; 7 bases match TRBD1. With V trimmed by 7 bases and J by 6 bases, 11 bases remained unmatched. The CDR3 contains 14 residues. Germline V CDR1 and CDR2: LNHDA, SQIVND (reference sequence). The CDR3 nucleotides read TGTGCCAGTATTAAGGGGGCGCGAGGCGCTGAAGCTTTCTTT. Translation gives CASIKGARGAEAFF.

CDR3 DNA sequence: TGTGCCAGCAGTCCCAGGGGAAACTATGGCTACACCTTC. Amino acid sequence: CASSPRGNYGYTF. The chain employs TRBV27 and TRBJ1-2, with a tentative D call TRBD1 (6 bases). V lost 5 bases and J 2 bases, leaving 9 bases between the germline ends. The CDR3 covers 13 residues. Germline V CDR1 and CDR2: MNHEY, SMNVEV (reference sequence).

A few counts support this clone. This sequence joins TRBV28 and TRBJ2-7, with D tentatively TRBD1 (6 bases). CDR3 size: 17 residues. V shed 6 bases and J shed 6 bases, with 27 bases lying between them. CDR1 and CDR2 (germline): MDHEN, SYDVKM. In DNA form, the CDR3 reads TGTGCCAGCAGAGTCCAACCGGGACAAGGCCCGAGGGTCGAGCAGTACTTC. This sequence encodes CASRVQPGQGPRVEQYF.

The count of this clone is one. The chain combines TRBV10-1 with TRBJ2-1, with TRBD2 matching 9 bases. Germline V gene data show CDR1 as WNHNN and CDR2 as SYGVQD (reference sequence). V shed 9 bases and J 7 bases; nucleotides not matched to a gene: 13. The CDR3 has 15 residues. Here the CDR3 reads CASTEGAGGKNEQFF. In DNA form, the CDR3 reads TGCGCCAGTACGGAGGGAGCGGGAGGTAAAAATGAGCAGTTCTTC.

The chain joins TRBV4-3 to TRBJ2-3; TRBD2 matches 11 bases. Germline lookup yields CDR1 LGHNA and CDR2 YSLEER. There are 17 residues in the CDR3. Trimming at V came to 3 bases and at J to 1 base, leaving 6 bases not matched to a gene. The CDR3 loop is CASSQQPGLAGTDTQYF. DNA for the CDR3: TGCGCCAGCAGCCAGCAACCGGGACTAGCGGGCACAGATACGCAGTATTTT.

The CDR3 DNA follows: TGCAGCGTTGAGAGGGACTCGTACACCGGGGAGCTGTTTTTT. It is translated as CSVERDSYTGELFF. V is TRBV29-1 and J is TRBJ2-2; D is possibly TRBD2 (6 bases). The CDR3 contains 14 residues. Per the germline V gene, CDR1 is SQVTM and CDR2 is ANQGSEA. V dropped 3 bases and J dropped 3 bases, with 11 bases sitting between them.

The chain links TRBV23-1 to TRBJ1-5; 9 bases match TRBD1. TRBV23-1 is known as an ORF, though its function is uncertain. The CDR3 runs 20 residues. The J segment lost 7 bases and the V segment lost 7 bases, leaving 26 bases of the junction unmatched. CDR3 sequence: CASTCIVNGQGIIFDQPQHF. The CDR3 DNA reads as TGCGCCAGCACTTGCATAGTGAACGGACAGGGGATTATTTTTGACCAGCCCCAGCATTTT.